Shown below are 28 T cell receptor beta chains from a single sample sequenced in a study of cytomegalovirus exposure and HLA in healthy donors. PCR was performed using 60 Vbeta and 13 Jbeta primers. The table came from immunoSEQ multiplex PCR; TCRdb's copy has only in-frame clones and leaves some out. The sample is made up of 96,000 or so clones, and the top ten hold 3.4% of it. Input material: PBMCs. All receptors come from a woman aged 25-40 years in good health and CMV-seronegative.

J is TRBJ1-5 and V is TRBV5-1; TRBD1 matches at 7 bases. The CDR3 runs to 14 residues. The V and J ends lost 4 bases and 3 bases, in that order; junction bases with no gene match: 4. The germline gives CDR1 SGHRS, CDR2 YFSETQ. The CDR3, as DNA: TGCGCCAGCAGCGAGGGGACAGTCAATCAGCCCCAGCATTTT. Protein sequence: CASSEGTVNQPQHF.

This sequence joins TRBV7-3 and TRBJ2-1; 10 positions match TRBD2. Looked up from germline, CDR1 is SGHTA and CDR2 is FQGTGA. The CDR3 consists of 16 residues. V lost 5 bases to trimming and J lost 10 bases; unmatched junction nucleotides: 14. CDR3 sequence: CASSPGVQREGEEQFF. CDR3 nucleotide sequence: TGTGCCAGCAGCCCAGGGGTCCAGCGGGAGGGGGAGGAGCAGTTCTTC.

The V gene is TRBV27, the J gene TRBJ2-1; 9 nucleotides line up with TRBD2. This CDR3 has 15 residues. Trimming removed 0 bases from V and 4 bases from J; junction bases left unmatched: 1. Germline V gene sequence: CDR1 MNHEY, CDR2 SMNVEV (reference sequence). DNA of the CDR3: TGTGCCAGCAGTTTATCAAGCGGGAGGTACAATGAGCAGTTCTTC. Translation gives CASSLSSGRYNEQFF.

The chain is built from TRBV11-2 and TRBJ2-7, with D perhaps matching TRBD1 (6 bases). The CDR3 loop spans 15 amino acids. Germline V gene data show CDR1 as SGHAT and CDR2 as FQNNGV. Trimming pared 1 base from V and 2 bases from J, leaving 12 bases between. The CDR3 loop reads CASSLAPQGTYEQYF. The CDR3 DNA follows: TGTGCCAGCAGCTTAGCCCCACAGGGTACCTACGAGCAGTACTTC. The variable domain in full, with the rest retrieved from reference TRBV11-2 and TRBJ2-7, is EAGVAQSPRYKIIEKRQSVAFWCNPISGHATLYWYQQILGQGPKLLIQFQNNGVVDDSQLPKDRFSAERLKGVDSTLKIQPAKLEDSAVYLCASSLAPQGTYEQYFGPGTRLTVT.

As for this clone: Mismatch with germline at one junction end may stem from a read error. The CDR3 sequence: CASSDSGTREETQYF. The CDR3 nucleotides read TGTGCCAGCAGTGACTCCGGGACACGGGAAGAGACCCAGTACTTC. The rearrangement links TRBV6-6 to TRBJ2-5; the D gene is possibly TRBD1 (6 bases). Germline CDR1 MNHNY, CDR2 SVGAGI (reference sequence). The CDR3 extends over 15 amino acids.

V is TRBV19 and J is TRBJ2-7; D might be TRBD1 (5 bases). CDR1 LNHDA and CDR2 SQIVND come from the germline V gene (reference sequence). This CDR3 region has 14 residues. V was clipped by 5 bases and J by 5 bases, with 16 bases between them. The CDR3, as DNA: TGTGCCAGTAGTCCCACAGGTATTCGGAACGAGCAGTACTTC. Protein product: CASSPTGIRNEQYF.

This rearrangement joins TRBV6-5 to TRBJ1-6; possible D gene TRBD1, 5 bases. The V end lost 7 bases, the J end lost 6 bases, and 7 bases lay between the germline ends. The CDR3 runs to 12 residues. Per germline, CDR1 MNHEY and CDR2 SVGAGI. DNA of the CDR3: TGTGCCAGCAAGACAGTTAATTCACCCCTCCACTTT. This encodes CASKTVNSPLHF.

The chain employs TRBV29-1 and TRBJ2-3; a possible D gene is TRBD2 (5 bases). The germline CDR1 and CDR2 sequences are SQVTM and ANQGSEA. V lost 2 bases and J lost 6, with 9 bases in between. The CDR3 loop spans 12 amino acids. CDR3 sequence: CSVESRGDTQYF. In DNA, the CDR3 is TGCAGCGTTGAATCCCGAGGGGATACGCAGTATTTT.

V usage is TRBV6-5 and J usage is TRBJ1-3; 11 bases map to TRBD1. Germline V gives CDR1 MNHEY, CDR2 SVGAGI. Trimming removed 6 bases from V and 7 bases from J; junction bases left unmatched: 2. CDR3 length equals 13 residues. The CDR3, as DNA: TGTGCCAGCAGCAGGGACAGGGGGAACACCATATATTTT. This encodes CASSRDRGNTIYF.

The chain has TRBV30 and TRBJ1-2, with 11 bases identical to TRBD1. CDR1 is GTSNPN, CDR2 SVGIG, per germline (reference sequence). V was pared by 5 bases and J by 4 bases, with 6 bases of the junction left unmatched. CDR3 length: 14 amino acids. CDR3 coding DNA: TGTGCCTGGGAGGACAGGGGGCGCGGCTATGGCTACACCTTC. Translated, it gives CAWEDRGRGYGYTF.

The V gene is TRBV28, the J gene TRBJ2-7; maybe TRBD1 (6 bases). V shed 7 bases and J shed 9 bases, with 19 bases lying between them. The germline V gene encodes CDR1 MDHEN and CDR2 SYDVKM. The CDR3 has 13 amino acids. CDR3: CASTDRPRVWQYF. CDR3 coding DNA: TGTGCCAGCACAGACAGGCCGCGGGTTTGGCAGTACTTC.

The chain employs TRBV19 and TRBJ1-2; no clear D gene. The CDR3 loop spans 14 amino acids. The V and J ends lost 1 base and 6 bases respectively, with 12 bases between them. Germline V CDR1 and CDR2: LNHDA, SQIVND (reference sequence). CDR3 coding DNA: TGTGCCAGTAGTATAGGCCGCCAGGATCATGGCTACACCTTC. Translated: CASSIGRQDHGYTF. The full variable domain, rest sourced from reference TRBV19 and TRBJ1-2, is DGGITQSPKYLFRKEGQNVTLSCEQNLNHDAMYWYRQDPGQGLRLIYYSQIVNDFQKGDIAEGYSVSREKKESFPLTVTSAQKNPTAFYLCASSIGRQDHGYTFGSGTRLTVV.

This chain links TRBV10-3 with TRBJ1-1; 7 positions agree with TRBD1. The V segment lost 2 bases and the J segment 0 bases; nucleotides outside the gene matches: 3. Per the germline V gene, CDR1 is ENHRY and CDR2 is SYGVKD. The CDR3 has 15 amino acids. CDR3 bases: TGTGCCATCAGTGAGAGGGGGACAGTGAACACTGAAGCTTTCTTT. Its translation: CAISERGTVNTEAFF.

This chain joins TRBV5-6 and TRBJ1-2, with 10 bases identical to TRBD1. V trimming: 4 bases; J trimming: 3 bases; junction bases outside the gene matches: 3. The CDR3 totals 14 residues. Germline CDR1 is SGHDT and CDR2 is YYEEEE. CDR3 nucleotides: TGTGCCAGCAGCATGGACAGGGGGTACTATGGCTACACCTTC. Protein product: CASSMDRGYYGYTF.

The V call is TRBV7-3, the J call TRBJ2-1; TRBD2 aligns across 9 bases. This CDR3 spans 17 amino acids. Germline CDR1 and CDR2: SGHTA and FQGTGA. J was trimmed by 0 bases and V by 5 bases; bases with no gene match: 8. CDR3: CASSQLAGAPSYNEQFF. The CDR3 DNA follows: TGTGCCAGCAGCCAGTTAGCGGGGGCGCCCTCCTACAATGAGCAGTTCTTC.

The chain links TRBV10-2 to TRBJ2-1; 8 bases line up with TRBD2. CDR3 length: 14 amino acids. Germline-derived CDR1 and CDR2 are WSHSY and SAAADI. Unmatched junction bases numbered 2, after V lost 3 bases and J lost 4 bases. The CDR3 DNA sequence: TGCGCCAGCAGTGATACTAGCGGATACAATGAGCAGTTCTTC. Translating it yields CASSDTSGYNEQFF.

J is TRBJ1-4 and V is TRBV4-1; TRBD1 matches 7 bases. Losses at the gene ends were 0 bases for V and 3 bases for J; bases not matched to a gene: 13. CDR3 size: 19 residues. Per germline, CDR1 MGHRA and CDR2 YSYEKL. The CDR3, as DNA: TGCGCCAGCAGCCAAGATCAAGGGGCAAACAGGGGATCTAATGAAAAACTGTTTTTT. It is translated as CASSQDQGANRGSNEKLFF.

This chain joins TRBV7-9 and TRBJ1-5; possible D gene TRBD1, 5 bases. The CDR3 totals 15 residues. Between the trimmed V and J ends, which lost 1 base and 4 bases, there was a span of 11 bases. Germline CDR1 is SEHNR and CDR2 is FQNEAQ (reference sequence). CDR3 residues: CASSLDSSGNQPQHF. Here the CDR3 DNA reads TGTGCCAGCAGCTTAGACTCTTCAGGGAATCAGCCCCAGCATTTT.

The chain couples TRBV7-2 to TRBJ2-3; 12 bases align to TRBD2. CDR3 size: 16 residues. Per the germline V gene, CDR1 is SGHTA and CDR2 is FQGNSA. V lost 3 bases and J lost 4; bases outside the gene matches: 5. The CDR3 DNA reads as TGTGCCAGCAGCTTGGGACTAGCGGGTGGGGCAGATACGCAGTATTTT. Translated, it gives CASSLGLAGGADTQYF.

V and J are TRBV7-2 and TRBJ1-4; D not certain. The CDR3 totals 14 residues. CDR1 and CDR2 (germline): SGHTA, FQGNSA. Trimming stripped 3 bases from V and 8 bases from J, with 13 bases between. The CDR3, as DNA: TGTGCCAGCAGCTTTTGGGGAGTTGGCGAAAAACTGTTTTTT. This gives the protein CASSFWGVGEKLFF.

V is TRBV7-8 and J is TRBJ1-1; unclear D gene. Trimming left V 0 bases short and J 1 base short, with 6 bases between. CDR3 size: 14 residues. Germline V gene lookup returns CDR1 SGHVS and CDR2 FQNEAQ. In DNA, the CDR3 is TGTGCCAGCAGCTTAGCGCGGCAGAACACTGAAGCTTTCTTT. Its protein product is CASSLARQNTEAFF.

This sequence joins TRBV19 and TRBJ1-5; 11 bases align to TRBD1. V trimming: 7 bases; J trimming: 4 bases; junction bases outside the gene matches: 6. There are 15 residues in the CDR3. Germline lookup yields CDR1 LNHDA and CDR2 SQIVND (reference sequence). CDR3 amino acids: CASIRTGGDNQPQHF. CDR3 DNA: TGTGCCAGTATAAGGACAGGGGGCGATAATCAGCCCCAGCATTTT.

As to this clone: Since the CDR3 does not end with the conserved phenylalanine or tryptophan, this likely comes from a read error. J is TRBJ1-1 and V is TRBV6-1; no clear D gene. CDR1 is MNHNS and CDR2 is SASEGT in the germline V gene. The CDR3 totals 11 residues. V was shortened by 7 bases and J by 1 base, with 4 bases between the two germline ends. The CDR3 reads CASTRNTEAFL. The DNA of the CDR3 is TGTGCCAGCACTAGGAACACTGAAGCTTTCCTT.

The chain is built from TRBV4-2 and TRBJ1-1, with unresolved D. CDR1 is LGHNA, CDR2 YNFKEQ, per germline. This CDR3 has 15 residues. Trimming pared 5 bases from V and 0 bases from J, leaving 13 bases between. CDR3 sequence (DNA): TGTGCCAGCAGCGCCCGACTACAGATGAACACTGAAGCTTTCTTT. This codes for CASSARLQMNTEAFF.

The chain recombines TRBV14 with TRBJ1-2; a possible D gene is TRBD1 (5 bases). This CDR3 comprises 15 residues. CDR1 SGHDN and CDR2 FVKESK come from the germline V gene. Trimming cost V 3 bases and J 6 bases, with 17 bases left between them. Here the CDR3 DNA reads TGTGCCAGCAGCCAGTACGTCAAAGGGGCGGATGGCTACACCTTC. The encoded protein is CASSQYVKGADGYTF.

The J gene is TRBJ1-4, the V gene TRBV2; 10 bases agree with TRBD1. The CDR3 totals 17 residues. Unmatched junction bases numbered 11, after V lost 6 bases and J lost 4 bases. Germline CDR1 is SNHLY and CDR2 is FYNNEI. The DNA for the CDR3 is TGTGCCAGCAGAAAAGGACAGGGGGGAATGTTTAATGAAAAACTGTTTTTT. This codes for CASRKGQGGMFNEKLFF.

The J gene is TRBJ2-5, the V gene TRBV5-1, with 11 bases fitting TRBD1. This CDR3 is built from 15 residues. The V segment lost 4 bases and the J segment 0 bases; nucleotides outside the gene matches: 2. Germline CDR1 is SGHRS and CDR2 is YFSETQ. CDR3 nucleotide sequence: TGCGCCAGCAGCCGGACAGGGGGCTACCAAGAGACCCAGTACTTC. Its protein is CASSRTGGYQETQYF.

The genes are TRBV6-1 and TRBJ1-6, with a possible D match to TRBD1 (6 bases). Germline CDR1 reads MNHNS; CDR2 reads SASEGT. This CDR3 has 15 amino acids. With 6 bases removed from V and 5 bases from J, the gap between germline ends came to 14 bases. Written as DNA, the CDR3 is TGTGCCAGCAGAGTCAGGGGTATGAATAATTCACCCCTCCACTTT. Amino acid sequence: CASRVRGMNNSPLHF.